This T cell receptor (beta chain) was found in a study of T cell responses to AZD1222 COVID-19 vaccine. Study-wide findings and caveats: Reports say nearly half of spike-specific TCRs go after unmutated variant regions.

Germline V gene sequence: CDR1 SEHNR, CDR2 FQNEAQ (reference sequence). This CDR3 region has 17 residues. Trimming left V 5 bases short and J 3 bases short, with 21 bases between. Assay used: immunoSEQ multiplex PCR; TCRdb lists only in-frame clones, some missing. The sample contains 150,000 to 250,000 clones, roughly 92% of which appear only once. On this clone itself: No antigen is known for it.

The sample here was peripheral blood, taken 28 days after the second AZD1222 dose. The chain couples TRBV7-9 to TRBJ2-3; D may be TRBD1 or TRBD2 (5 bases each). This sequence originates from an adult who received the AZD1222 COVID-19 vaccine. CDR3 nucleotides: TGTGCCAGCAGCCCCCGACGAGCGGTCAGGGAGACAGATACGCAGTATTTT. It specifies CASSPRRAVRETDTQYF. Using reference TRBV7-9 and TRBJ2-3 for the parts outside the CDR3, the full variable domain is DTGVSQNPRHKITKRGQNVTFRCDPISEHNRLYWYRQTLGQGPEFLTYFQNEAQLEKSRLLSDRFSAERPKGSFSTLEIQRTEQGDSAMYLCASSPRRAVRETDTQYFGPGTRLTVL.